Below, 19 T cell receptor beta chains from the same sample are listed, as sequenced in a study of T cells in localized non-small cell lung cancer. The method was immunoSEQ multiplex PCR; TCRdb's version includes in-frame clones alone and lacks a portion of them. Among under 150,000 clones, 70% to 90% were seen once, and the ten largest hold around 1.5%. Sequenced material: peripheral blood, taken before any cancer treatment. The receptors were gathered from an older female donor with stage I lung adenocarcinoma.

The genes are TRBV11-3 and TRBJ1-2; D possibly corresponds to TRBD1 (6 bases). Germline V lookup: CDR1 SGHNT, CDR2 YENEEA. Between the trimmed V and J ends, which lost 4 bases and 2 bases, there was a span of 14 bases. The CDR3 length is 15 residues. The CDR3 sequence: CASSYRPGVNYGYTF. CDR3 nucleotide sequence: TGTGCCAGCAGCTACCGGCCAGGGGTGAACTATGGCTACACCTTC.

The table lists this clone with a count of one. The chain uses TRBV27 and TRBJ2-1; TRBD2 agrees at 8 bases. The germline V gene has CDR1 MNHEY and CDR2 SMNVEV (reference sequence). V trimming: 4 bases; J trimming: 2 bases; junction bases outside the gene matches: 10. The CDR3 has 17 amino acids. The CDR3 DNA follows: TGTGCCAGCAGTTCGGCCGGGGGGGTTGATCCCTACAATGAGCAGTTCTTC. Protein: CASSSAGGVDPYNEQFF.

This chain links TRBV9 with TRBJ2-5, with a weak D call TRBD2 (5 bases). The V end lost 4 bases, the J end lost 4 bases, and 14 bases lay between the germline ends. This CDR3 is 14 amino acids long. In germline, CDR1 is SGDLS, CDR2 YYNGEE. CDR3 DNA sequence: TGTGCCAGCAGCAGGCGTGGGAGCAGAGAGACCCAGTACTTC. Translated: CASSRRGSRETQYF. The variable domain in full, with the rest retrieved from reference TRBV9 and TRBJ2-5, is DSGVTQTPKHLITATGQRVTLRCSPRSGDLSVYWYQQSLDQGLQFLIQYYNGEERAKGNILERFSAQQFPDLHSELNLSSLELGDSALYFCASSRRGSRETQYFGPGTRLLVL.

V gene TRBV27 combines with J gene TRBJ2-7; no clear D. CDR1 MNHEY and CDR2 SMNVEV come from the germline V gene (reference sequence). Trimming stripped 6 bases from V and 5 bases from J, with 14 bases between. This CDR3 comprises 13 residues. The CDR3 coding sequence is TGTGCCAGCAGCCTTTCCTATCCGCACGAGCAGTACTTC. Its translation: CASSLSYPHEQYF.

This rearrangement joins TRBV19 to TRBJ2-7, with D perhaps TRBD1 (5 bases). This CDR3 has 16 amino acids. V dropped 1 base and J dropped 0 bases, with 13 bases sitting between them. Germline CDR1 LNHDA, CDR2 SQIVND (reference sequence). DNA for the CDR3: TGTGCCAGTAGTATAGCAACAGGCGATAGCTCCTACGAGCAGTACTTC. This translates into CASSIATGDSSYEQYF.

V and J are TRBV19 and TRBJ2-1; D is unclear. Between the trimmed V and J ends, which lost 1 base and 9 bases, there was a span of 13 bases. The CDR3 runs 14 residues. Germline CDR1 LNHDA, CDR2 SQIVND (reference sequence). The CDR3 region has the DNA TGTGCCAGTAGTATAGGTGGACGGCCGATTGAGCAGTTCTTC. This codes for CASSIGGRPIEQFF.

This chain connects TRBV25-1 to TRBJ2-3; D call uncertain. In germline, CDR1 is MGHDK, CDR2 SYGVNS. V lost 8 bases to trimming and J lost 0 bases, with 24 bases between them. The length of the CDR3 is 18 residues. CDR3 protein: CASLISFLKIPSTDTQYF. The CDR3 DNA is TGTGCCAGCCTTATTTCCTTCTTAAAAATTCCTAGCACAGATACGCAGTATTTT.

The CDR3 region has the DNA TGTGCCAGCAGCGTAACAGGGACTTATGGCTACACCTTC. Residues: CASSVTGTYGYTF. The J gene is TRBJ1-2, the V gene TRBV9; maybe TRBD1 (6 bases). The CDR3 is made up of 13 amino acids. Germline CDR1 SGDLS, CDR2 YYNGEE. V lost 1 base to trimming and J lost 5 bases, with 9 bases between them.

This chain connects TRBV11-1 to TRBJ1-1, with 8 nucleotides matching TRBD1. The CDR3 runs to 16 residues. The germline CDR1 and CDR2 sequences are SGHAT and FQDESV (reference sequence). V lost 4 bases, J lost 0 bases, and 7 bases stayed unmatched. CDR3 DNA: TGTGCCAGCAGCTCACGACAGGGGCGATTGAACACTGAAGCTTTCTTT. Its translation is CASSSRQGRLNTEAFF.

This sequence joins TRBV5-1 and TRBJ2-3, with D perhaps being TRBD1 or TRBD2 (5 bases each). CDR1 is SGHRS, CDR2 YFSETQ, per germline. V was shortened by 3 bases and J by 2 bases, with 16 bases between the two germline ends. The CDR3 covers 16 residues. The DNA for the CDR3 is TGCGCCAGCAGCTCCGGGCGGGCAGGACACACAGATACGCAGTATTTT. Amino acids: CASSSGRAGHTDTQYF.

This chain joins TRBV5-4 and TRBJ2-3; D is unresolved. The germline V gene encodes CDR1 SGHNT and CDR2 YYREEE (reference sequence). The CDR3 totals 16 residues. Trimming removed 1 base at V and 0 bases at J, with 12 bases between. CDR3: CASSLRAEVSTDTQYF. DNA of the CDR3: TGTGCCAGCAGCTTGCGGGCGGAAGTGAGCACAGATACGCAGTATTTT.

This chain uses TRBV30 with TRBJ2-3, with D perhaps assigned TRBD1 or TRBD2 (6 bases each). The CDR3 contains 16 residues. Germline V gene sequence: CDR1 GTSNPN, CDR2 SVGIG (reference sequence). V was trimmed by 3 bases and J by 4 bases, leaving 20 bases between them. CDR3 residues: CAWSPTGAGRPDTQYF. In DNA, the CDR3 is TGTGCCTGGAGCCCAACGGGGGCGGGTCGCCCAGATACGCAGTATTTT.

The V and J genes are TRBV6-1 and TRBJ2-7; 10 nucleotides line up with TRBD2. Per the germline V gene, CDR1 is MNHNS and CDR2 is SASEGT. The CDR3 loop spans 14 amino acids. V gave up 4 bases and J gave up 12 bases; unmatched junction bases: 12. CDR3 region: CASSALQREGRPYF. CDR3 bases: TGTGCCAGCAGTGCTCTCCAGCGGGAGGGCCGCCCGTACTTC.

The chain joins TRBV9 to TRBJ2-7; possible D gene TRBD2, 6 bases. V shed 0 bases and J shed 6 bases, with 19 bases lying between them. Per germline, CDR1 SGDLS and CDR2 YYNGEE. This CDR3 is built from 16 residues. The CDR3 bases are TGTGCCAGCAGCGTAGTCCCGGCCGGGACTCACCTCGAGCAGTACTTC. Translated: CASSVVPAGTHLEQYF.

V and J are TRBV10-2 and TRBJ2-2; D is undetermined. V was shortened by 4 bases and J by 4 bases, with 10 bases between the two germline ends. Germline loops: CDR1 WSHSY, CDR2 SAAADI. The CDR3 has 14 amino acids. The CDR3 region is CASSVGSTTGELFF. Written as DNA, the CDR3 is TGCGCCAGCAGTGTGGGCTCGACCACCGGGGAGCTGTTTTTT.

This clone appeared a few times. V and J are TRBV9 and TRBJ1-2; 7 positions match TRBD1. Germline V gene sequence: CDR1 SGDLS, CDR2 YYNGEE. After removal of 3 bases from V and 10 bases from J, the junction contained 18 bases not matched to a gene. CDR3 length equals 16 residues. CDR3 coding DNA: TGTGCCAGCAGCGCCTACCTCCGACAGGGCATGTTATCCTACACCTTC. Amino acids: CASSAYLRQGMLSYTF.

The genes are TRBV19 and TRBJ2-1; 7 positions match TRBD2. This CDR3 contains 15 residues. Germline CDR1 LNHDA, CDR2 SQIVND (reference sequence). The V and J ends lost 1 base and 9 bases, in that order; junction bases with no gene match: 9. This chain's CDR3 is CASSIGTGGIGEQFF. DNA of the CDR3: TGTGCCAGTAGTATAGGTACGGGAGGTATAGGTGAGCAGTTCTTC.

The J gene is TRBJ2-1, the V gene TRBV6-5; TRBD2 agrees at 9 bases. The V gene's germline CDR1 is MNHEY and CDR2 SVGAGI. Unmatched junction bases numbered 4, after V lost 5 bases and J lost 5 bases. The CDR3 is made up of 14 amino acids. The CDR3 spells CASSQGLAHNEQFF. DNA for the CDR3: TGTGCCAGCAGTCAGGGACTAGCCCACAATGAGCAGTTCTTC.

The chain couples TRBV5-4 to TRBJ1-4; D uncertain. This CDR3 spans 14 amino acids. Between the trimmed V and J ends, which lost 1 base and 0 bases, there was a span of 4 bases. Germline loops: CDR1 SGHNT, CDR2 YYREEE (reference sequence). CDR3 region: CASSLQPTNEKLFF. The DNA of the CDR3 is TGTGCCAGCAGCTTGCAGCCAACTAATGAAAAACTGTTTTTT. The full variable domain, its missing parts supplied by reference TRBV5-4 and TRBJ1-4, is ETGVTQSPTHLIKTRGQQVTLRCSSQSGHNTVSWYQQALGQGPQFIFQYYREEENGRGNFPPRFSGLQFPNYSSELNVNALELDDSALYLCASSLQPTNEKLFFGSGTQLSVL.